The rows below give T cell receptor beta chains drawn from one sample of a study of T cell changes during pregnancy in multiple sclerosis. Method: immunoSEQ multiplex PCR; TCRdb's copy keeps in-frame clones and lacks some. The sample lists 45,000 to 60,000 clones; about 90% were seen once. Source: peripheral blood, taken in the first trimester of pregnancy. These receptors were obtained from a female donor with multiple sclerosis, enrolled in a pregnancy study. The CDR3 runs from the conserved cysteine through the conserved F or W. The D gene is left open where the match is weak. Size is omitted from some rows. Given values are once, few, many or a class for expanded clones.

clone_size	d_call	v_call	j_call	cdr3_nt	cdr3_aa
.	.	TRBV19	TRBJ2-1	TGTGCCAGTAGTAAGGACTACTCCTACAATGAGCAGTTCTTC	CASSKDYSYNEQFF
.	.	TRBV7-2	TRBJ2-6	TGTGCCAGCAGCTTAGGGCACCCTGGGGCCAACGTCCTGACTTTC	CASSLGHPGANVLTF
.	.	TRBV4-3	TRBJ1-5	TGCGCCAGCAGCCAAGTTTGGGGGACTAGGGAGGGGGGTACGGGCCAGCCCCAGCATTTT	CASSQVWGTREGGTGQPQHF
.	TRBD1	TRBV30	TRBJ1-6	TGTGCCTTTAGCCAGGGGGATTCACCCCTCCACTTT	CAFSQGDSPLHF
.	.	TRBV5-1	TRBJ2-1	TGCGCCAGCAGCTTGGCGCAGAACAAGTACAATGAGCAGTTCTTC	CASSLAQNKYNEQFF
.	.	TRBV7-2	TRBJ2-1	TGTGCCAGCAGCTACAGGGAAAACAATGAGCAGTTCTTC	CASSYRENNEQFF
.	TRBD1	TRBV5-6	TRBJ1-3	TGTGCCAGCAGCTTACTGGGACAGGGGGATATTGGAAACACCATATATTTT	CASSLLGQGDIGNTIYF
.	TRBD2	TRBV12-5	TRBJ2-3	TGTGCTAGTGGTTCCGGACTAGCGGGGGCTGCAGATACGCAGTATTTT	CASGSGLAGAADTQYF
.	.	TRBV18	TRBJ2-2	TGTGCCAGCTCACCATCCTTAATCGTCGGGGAGCTGTTTTTT	CASSPSLIVGELFF
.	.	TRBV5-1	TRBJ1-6	TGCGCCAGCAGCTTGTCGGGGGGCAAATATAATTCACCCCTCCACTTT	CASSLSGGKYNSPLHF
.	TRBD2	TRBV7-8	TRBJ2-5	TGTGCCAGCACCCGGTGGAAACTAGCGGGGGGCAGGGGTACGGAGACCCAGTACTTC	CASTRWKLAGGRGTETQYF
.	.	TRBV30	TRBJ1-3	TGTGCCTGGAGTAATAAGGGGGGAAACACCATATATTTT	CAWSNKGGNTIYF
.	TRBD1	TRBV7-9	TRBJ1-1	TGTGCCAGCAGCTCGGGGGGTTACAGGGGGGAGACTGAAGCTTTCTTT	CASSSGGYRGETEAFF
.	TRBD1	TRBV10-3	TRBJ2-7	TGTGCCATCAAAGGGACAGGGGACGAGCAGTACTTC	CAIKGTGDEQYF
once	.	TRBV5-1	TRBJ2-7	TGCGCCAGCACCCAGGGCGGCTACGAGCAGTACTTC	CASTQGGYEQYF
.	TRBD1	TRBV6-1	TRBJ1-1	TGTGCCAGCAGGGGGACAGGACATATGAACACTGAAGCTTTCTTT	CASRGTGHMNTEAFF
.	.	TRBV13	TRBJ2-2	TGTGCCAGCAGTCAGGGCCCGGAGCTGTTTTTT	CASSQGPELFF
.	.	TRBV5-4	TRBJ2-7	TGTGCCAGCAGCTTGACGGCAGGTACCTACGAGCAGTACTTC	CASSLTAGTYEQYF
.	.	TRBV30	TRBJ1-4	TGTGCCTGGAGTGTACCCAGGGGTGGTGAAAAACTGTTTTTT	CAWSVPRGGEKLFF
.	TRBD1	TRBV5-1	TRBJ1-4	TGCGCCAGCAGCTTCTGGACAGGTGGGAATGAAAAACTGTTTTTT	CASSFWTGGNEKLFF
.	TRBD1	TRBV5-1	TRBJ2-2	TGCGCCAGCCTGGACAGGACCACCGGGGAGCTGTTTTTT	CASLDRTTGELFF
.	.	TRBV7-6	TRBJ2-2	TGTGCCAGCAGCTTAGCGGGCCATCGATCGAACACCGGGGAGCTGTTTTTT	CASSLAGHRSNTGELFF
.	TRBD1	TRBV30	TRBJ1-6	TGTGCCTGGAGGGCGCGGGACAGAAATAATTCACCCCTCCACTTT	CAWRARDRNNSPLHF
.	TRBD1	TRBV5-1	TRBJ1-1	TGCGCCAGCAGCTCGGCGGTCTACAGGGGGCACACTGAAGCTTTCTTT	CASSSAVYRGHTEAFF